Listed below are T cell receptor beta chains from one sample, sequenced in a study of shared clonotypes between healthy human individuals. The assay was immunoSEQ multiplex PCR, and TCRdb's table has in-frame clones only and misses some. The table shows over a million clones, with approximately 98.5% occurring only once. The sequenced sample was naive CD4+ T cells sorted from blood. The receptor source for this set is a man aged 25-45 years in good health. CDR3s include the opening cysteine and the closing phenylalanine or tryptophan. Each record gives: J gene, D gene, V gene, clone size, CDR3 DNA, CDR3 protein. A D gene is named only where the DNA matches it firmly. Size is stated for part of the rows, as once, few or many counts, or as a class when the clone is expanded.

J: TRBJ2-3
D: TRBD2
V: TRBV15
size: .
DNA: TGTGCCACCAGCACCGGGACTAGAGGCACAGATACGCAGTATTTT
CDR3: CATSTGTRGTDTQYF

J: TRBJ1-2
D: .
V: TRBV4-2
size: .
DNA: TGTGCCAGCAGCCAAGTGTATCCCCCACTGGAGTCCAATGGCTACACCTTC
CDR3: CASSQVYPPLESNGYTF

J: TRBJ1-2
D: TRBD1
V: TRBV2
size: .
DNA: TGTGCCACCACTCTAGGGGGCGTTATCTATGGCTACACCTTC
CDR3: CATTLGGVIYGYTF

J: TRBJ2-5
D: TRBD1
V: TRBV10-3
size: .
DNA: TGTGCCATCAGTGATCAGGGGGATAACCAGTACTTC
CDR3: CAISDQGDNQYF

J: TRBJ2-5
D: .
V: TRBV29-1
size: .
DNA: TGCGTGGCCCGCGGGCAAGAGACCCAGTACTTC
CDR3: CVARGQETQYF

J: TRBJ1-2
D: .
V: TRBV4-3
size: .
DNA: TGCGCCAGCAGCCAAGATACCGGACAGCCTGGCTACACCTTC
CDR3: CASSQDTGQPGYTF

J: TRBJ2-1
D: .
V: TRBV10-2
size: .
DNA: TGCGCCAGCAGTGCTCTGGATTATGAGCAGTTCTTC
CDR3: CASSALDYEQFF

J: TRBJ2-3
D: .
V: TRBV5-1
size: few
DNA: TGCGCCAGCAGCTTGATCCCGGCAGACACAGATACGCAGTATTTT
CDR3: CASSLIPADTDTQYF

J: TRBJ1-2
D: .
V: TRBV28
size: once
DNA: TGTGCCAGCAGTTTTAGGATGGGGTTCTATGGCTACACCTTC
CDR3: CASSFRMGFYGYTF

J: TRBJ1-1
D: TRBD1
V: TRBV6-5
size: .
DNA: TGTGCCAGCAGAAAAACAGGGGGCAACACTGAAGCTTTCTTT
CDR3: CASRKTGGNTEAFF

J: TRBJ2-5
D: .
V: TRBV6-5
size: .
DNA: TGTGCCAGCAGTTACTCTGGCCCCGGGACACAAGAGACCCAGTACTTC
CDR3: CASSYSGPGTQETQYF

J: TRBJ2-1
D: .
V: TRBV6-5
size: .
DNA: TGTGCCAGCAGTACGGGGGAGGGGGGGCAGTTCTTC
CDR3: CASSTGEGGQFF

J: TRBJ1-4
D: TRBD1
V: TRBV2
size: .
DNA: TGTGCCAGCAATGAGGACAGGGCCCGACCTAATGAAAAACTGTTTTTT
CDR3: CASNEDRARPNEKLFF

J: TRBJ1-1
D: TRBD1
V: TRBV7-2
size: once
DNA: TGTGCCAGCAGCTCCACACGACCGGGACAGGGGGCTCGGAACACTGAAGCTTTCTTT
CDR3: CASSSTRPGQGARNTEAFF

J: TRBJ2-1
D: .
V: TRBV7-3
size: once
DNA: TGTGCCAGCAGCCCCTCGCCACAAAATGCGAGGTTCTTC
CDR3: CASSPSPQNARFF

J: TRBJ1-5
D: .
V: TRBV12-1
size: .
DNA: TGTGCCAGCAGCTTTAGAGCCAATCAGCCCCAGCATTTT
CDR3: CASSFRANQPQHF

J: TRBJ1-5
D: .
V: TRBV28
size: .
DNA: TGTGCCAGCAGTCGCCCCAGGGTTCAGCCCCAGCATTTT
CDR3: CASSRPRVQPQHF

J: TRBJ1-5
D: TRBD1
V: TRBV2
size: .
DNA: TGTGCCAGCAGTTTGGGACAGGCCGGCAGCCAGCCCCAGCATTTT
CDR3: CASSLGQAGSQPQHF

J: TRBJ2-1
D: TRBD2
V: TRBV5-1
size: .
DNA: TGCGCCAGCAGCTGGCTAGCGGGAAGCGAGGATGAGCAGTTCTTC
CDR3: CASSWLAGSEDEQFF

J: TRBJ1-5
D: TRBD1
V: TRBV11-2
size: .
DNA: TGTGCCAGCAGCTTAGATGGGGGACAGGGTCAGCCCCAGCATTTT
CDR3: CASSLDGGQGQPQHF

J: TRBJ2-7
D: TRBD2
V: TRBV5-5
size: .
DNA: TGTGCCAGCAGCGCAAGCGGGAGTTGGACCTACGAGCAGTACTTC
CDR3: CASSASGSWTYEQYF

J: TRBJ1-2
D: .
V: TRBV7-9
size: .
DNA: TGTGCCAGCAGCTTAGAAGAGAACTATGGCTACACCTTC
CDR3: CASSLEENYGYTF

J: TRBJ2-5
D: TRBD1
V: TRBV15
size: .
DNA: TGTGCCACCAGCAGAGATCAGCCAGGGGGAAAGGAGACCCAGTACTTC
CDR3: CATSRDQPGGKETQYF

J: TRBJ2-3
D: TRBD1
V: TRBV11-3
size: .
DNA: TGTGCCAGCAGCTTGGACAGGGGGCGCCCAGATACGCAGTATTTT
CDR3: CASSLDRGRPDTQYF

J: TRBJ2-2
D: .
V: TRBV7-2
size: .
DNA: TGTGCCAGCAGCTTAGCAGGGCCGGACACCGGGGAGCTGTTTTTT
CDR3: CASSLAGPDTGELFF

J: TRBJ2-3
D: TRBD2
V: TRBV2
size: .
DNA: TGTGCCAGCAAGACTAGCGCCACAGATACGCAGTATTTT
CDR3: CASKTSATDTQYF

J: TRBJ2-7
D: .
V: TRBV14
size: .
DNA: TGTGCCAGCAGCCAAGATTTGGGAAGACATTACGAGCAGTACTTC
CDR3: CASSQDLGRHYEQYF

J: TRBJ2-7
D: .
V: TRBV9
size: .
DNA: TGTGCCAGCAGCGTAGCAGGGTTTGCCGAGCAGTACTTC
CDR3: CASSVAGFAEQYF

J: TRBJ2-7
D: .
V: TRBV20-1
size: .
DNA: TGCAGTGCTTCACTGGGAGAGCAGTACTTC
CDR3: CSASLGEQYF

J: TRBJ1-1
D: .
V: TRBV27
size: .
DNA: TGTGCCAGCAGTCCCCGGGCCGTGAACACTGAAGCTTTCTTT
CDR3: CASSPRAVNTEAFF

J: TRBJ1-2
D: TRBD1
V: TRBV29-1
size: .
DNA: TGCAGCGTGGCCAGGACAGGGTATGGCTACACCTTC
CDR3: CSVARTGYGYTF

J: TRBJ2-2
D: TRBD2
V: TRBV27
size: .
DNA: TGTGCCAGCATCGGGAGGGGGGAGCTGTTTTTT
CDR3: CASIGRGELFF

J: TRBJ1-4
D: .
V: TRBV19
size: .
DNA: TGTGCCAGTACCGTTGGGGCGGCTGCAACTAATGAAAAACTGTTTTTT
CDR3: CASTVGAAATNEKLFF

J: TRBJ1-5
D: TRBD1
V: TRBV5-5
size: .
DNA: TGTGCCAGCAGCGCGGGACAGACTAATCAGCCCCAGCATTTT
CDR3: CASSAGQTNQPQHF

J: TRBJ2-5
D: .
V: TRBV18
size: .
DNA: TGTGCCAGCTCCCCCCTTTCCGGGGGAGAAGAGACCCAGTACTTC
CDR3: CASSPLSGGEETQYF

J: TRBJ2-1
D: .
V: TRBV5-1
size: .
DNA: TGCGCCAGCAGCTTGCCCACCCGACTTCGGGACGCCTACAATGAGCAGTTCTTC
CDR3: CASSLPTRLRDAYNEQFF

J: TRBJ2-7
D: TRBD2
V: TRBV4-1
size: .
DNA: TGCGCCAGCAGCCGTAGACTAGCGGGAGACGAGCAGTACTTC
CDR3: CASSRRLAGDEQYF

J: TRBJ2-5
D: .
V: TRBV5-5
size: .
DNA: TGTGCCAGCAGCCCCGGTTGGCAAGAGACCCAGTACTTC
CDR3: CASSPGWQETQYF

J: TRBJ2-2
D: .
V: TRBV7-6
size: once
DNA: TGTGCCAGCAGCTTATCCCCCCCCGGGGAGCTGTTTTTT
CDR3: CASSLSPPGELFF

J: TRBJ2-7
D: TRBD2
V: TRBV2
size: .
DNA: TGTGCCAGCAGTCCGGAGCCTAGCGGGAGGGCCGGGCAGTACTTC
CDR3: CASSPEPSGRAGQYF

J: TRBJ2-7
D: TRBD1
V: TRBV29-1
size: .
DNA: TGCAGCGTTGCCCCGGGGTGGACAGGGGCAACCTACGAGCAGTACTTC
CDR3: CSVAPGWTGATYEQYF

J: TRBJ2-1
D: TRBD2
V: TRBV28
size: .
DNA: TGTGCCAGCAGTCCTAGCGGAGCCAATTTGAATGAGCAGTTCTTC
CDR3: CASSPSGANLNEQFF

J: TRBJ2-7
D: TRBD2
V: TRBV5-4
size: .
DNA: TGTGCCGTGGGGACTAGCGGAACCGAGCAGTACTTC
CDR3: CAVGTSGTEQYF

J: TRBJ1-1
D: .
V: TRBV7-8
size: .
DNA: TGTGCCAGCAGCTTAGGAGAGGGCACTGAAGCTTTCTTT
CDR3: CASSLGEGTEAFF

J: TRBJ1-2
D: .
V: TRBV18
size: .
DNA: TGTGCCAGCTCACCCGCCAGGATGGGCTATGGCTACACCTTC
CDR3: CASSPARMGYGYTF

J: TRBJ1-5
D: .
V: TRBV7-8
size: .
DNA: TGTGCCAGCAGCTTAAAGGACAGCCTCAATCAGCCCCAGCATTTT
CDR3: CASSLKDSLNQPQHF

J: TRBJ2-3
D: TRBD1
V: TRBV5-1
size: .
DNA: TGCGCCAGCAGCCCAGGACAGGGGACAGATACGCAGTATTTT
CDR3: CASSPGQGTDTQYF

J: TRBJ2-5
D: .
V: TRBV6-6
size: .
DNA: TGTGCCAGCAGTTACCTGCGGGGCCAAGAGACCCAGTACTTC
CDR3: CASSYLRGQETQYF

J: TRBJ1-2
D: .
V: TRBV18
size: .
DNA: TGTGCCAGCTCACCGGGGGGCGATGGCTACACCTTC
CDR3: CASSPGGDGYTF

J: TRBJ2-7
D: TRBD1
V: TRBV5-8
size: .
DNA: TGTGCCAGCAGCTCCGGACAGGGAGTTTCCTACGAGCAGTACTTC
CDR3: CASSSGQGVSYEQYF

J: TRBJ2-1
D: .
V: TRBV7-2
size: once
DNA: TGTGCCAGCAGCTTACGGGGCAATGAGCAGTTCTTC
CDR3: CASSLRGNEQFF

J: TRBJ2-4
D: .
V: TRBV7-9
size: .
DNA: TGTGCCAGCAGCTTGGAGGGGGTAGCGGTGATAGCCAAAAACATTCAGTACTTC
CDR3: CASSLEGVAVIAKNIQYF

J: TRBJ2-2
D: .
V: TRBV5-1
size: .
DNA: TGCGCCAGCAGCCGGGACCAGGATTTTGGGGAGCTGTTTTTT
CDR3: CASSRDQDFGELFF

J: TRBJ2-3
D: .
V: TRBV11-2
size: .
DNA: TGTGCCAGCAGCTCCCGACCTGGGGGCACAGATACGCAGTATTTT
CDR3: CASSSRPGGTDTQYF

J: TRBJ2-2
D: TRBD2
V: TRBV5-4
size: .
DNA: TGTGCCAGCAGCGCTGGACTAGCGGGAGTTCGGAACACCGGGGAGCTGTTTTTT
CDR3: CASSAGLAGVRNTGELFF